One and the same sample provided the 8 T cell receptor beta chains below, sequenced in a study of blood T cell repertoires in COVID-19. The assay was immunoSEQ multiplex PCR, and TCRdb's table has in-frame clones only and misses some. The top ten hold approximately 9.9% of the sample, which has under 350,000 clones, 80% to 90% seen once. Sample: peripheral blood. These receptors were taken from a woman in her seventies with acute or convalescent COVID-19.

J is TRBJ1-1 and V is TRBV19, with unresolved D. Trimming took 4 bases from V and 4 from J, leaving 10 bases between them. Germline CDR1 LNHDA, CDR2 SQIVND (reference sequence). The CDR3 loop spans 13 amino acids. For the CDR3, the DNA is TGTGCCAGTAGTAGAGGATTCGTCACTGAAGCTTTCTTT. Its protein product is CASSRGFVTEAFF.

The J gene is TRBJ2-7, the V gene TRBV5-1; 7 bases agree with TRBD1. This CDR3 is built from 14 residues. Germline V gene sequence: CDR1 SGHRS, CDR2 YFSETQ. Trimming took 2 bases from V and 5 from J; bases not matched to a gene: 7. Here the CDR3 DNA reads TGCGCCAGCAGCTTTTGGGACAGAAGCAACGAGCAGTACTTC. This codes for CASSFWDRSNEQYF. The whole variable domain, remainder taken from reference TRBV5-1 and TRBJ2-7, is KAGVTQTPRYLIKTRGQQVTLSCSPISGHRSVSWYQQTPGQGLQFLFEYFSETQRNKGNFPGRFSGRQFSNSRSEMNVSTLELGDSALYLCASSFWDRSNEQYFGPGTRLTVT.

The chain joins TRBV2 to TRBJ2-6; weak D call: TRBD1 (6 bases). The CDR3 contains 14 residues. V lost 6 bases to trimming and J lost 6 bases, with 12 bases between them. Germline CDR1 is SNHLY and CDR2 is FYNNEI. The CDR3 bases are TGTGCCAGCAGGAGGGACATCGAGGCCAACGTCCTGACTTTC. Protein: CASRRDIEANVLTF.

The chain combines TRBV7-9 with TRBJ1-1; tentatively, D is TRBD1 (5 bases). The CDR3 extends over 12 amino acids. Trimming removed 0 bases from V and 8 bases from J, with 7 bases in between. Per germline, CDR1 SEHNR and CDR2 FQNEAQ (reference sequence). CDR3 nucleotides: TGTGCCAGCAGCTTAGCCGGGGGGGAAGCTTTCTTT. This codes for CASSLAGGEAFF.

This chain connects TRBV4-1 to TRBJ1-5; TRBD1 is a possible D gene (5 bases). CDR3 length: 14 residues. V was trimmed by 4 bases and J by 0 bases, leaving 7 bases between them. Germline V lookup: CDR1 MGHRA, CDR2 YSYEKL. The CDR3 loop reads CASSRTTSNQPQHF. In nucleotides, the CDR3 is TGCGCCAGCAGCCGGACAACTAGCAATCAGCCCCAGCATTTT.

The J gene is TRBJ1-6, the V gene TRBV6-4; D unclear. Germline V gene data show CDR1 as MRHNA and CDR2 as SNTAGT. Deletions cut 0 bases from V and 7 bases from J, with 7 bases between. This CDR3 comprises 14 residues. The CDR3: CASSDSGWNSPLHF. Here the CDR3 DNA reads TGTGCCAGCAGTGACTCCGGGTGGAATTCACCCCTCCACTTT.

The V gene is TRBV30, the J gene TRBJ1-3, with TRBD1 matching 7 bases. The CDR3 extends over 16 amino acids. Germline assignment: CDR1 GTSNPN and CDR2 SVGIG (reference sequence). The V gene end was trimmed by 5 bases and the J gene end by 0 bases; junction bases not matched to a gene: 10. The DNA of the CDR3 is TGTGCCTGGTCGGGCTTAGGGGGCCTCTCTGGAAACACCATATATTTT. It encodes CAWSGLGGLSGNTIYF. Variable domain in full (rest from reference TRBV30 and TRBJ1-3): SQTIHQWPATLVQPVGSPLSLECTVEGTSNPNLYWYRQAAGRGLQLLFYSVGIGQISSEVPQNLSASRPQDRQFILSSKKLLLSDSGFYLCAWSGLGGLSGNTIYFGEGSWLTVV.

The chain joins TRBV11-2 to TRBJ2-2, with D possibly being TRBD1 (6 bases). With 8 bases removed from V and 4 bases from J, the gap between germline ends came to 14 bases. From germline, CDR1 is SGHAT and CDR2 FQNNGV. This CDR3 spans 14 amino acids. In DNA, the CDR3 is TGTGCCAGCCTCGAGGGGGTGGGCACCGGGGAGCTGTTTTTT. Amino acid sequence: CASLEGVGTGELFF.